The clone carrying this T cell receptor (beta chain) was observed a handful of times. As yet, its antigen is unknown. The sample comes from a study of vaccination effects on CD4 cells after COVID-19. This CDR3 is built from 18 residues. Germline V gives CDR1 MNHEY, CDR2 SVGEGT. After removal of 5 bases from V and 6 bases from J, the junction contained 17 bases not matched to a gene. ViraFEST expansion of antigen-specific CD4+ T cells with viral peptide pools preceded sequencing. Following an approximately eleven-day culture, CD4+ T cells were purified. According to PCR results, the person was infected with SARS-CoV-2 between March and December 2020. Profiled with immunoSEQ multiplex PCR; TCRdb holds only in-frame clones, not every one. The sample yields 60,000 to 75,000 clones, over 65% seen once.

This clonotype was obtained from a human donor who had a prior SARS-CoV-2 infection. The sequencing used CD4+ T cells from PBMCs cultured with HIV peptides, collected before COVID-19 vaccination. The subset was: HIV-1 Nef peptide pool negative control/reference culture. This chain uses TRBV6-2 or TRBV6-3 with TRBJ2-2, with 8 bases aligning to TRBD1. CDR3 DNA sequence: TGTGCCAGCAGTCTTTACCCTTCAGGGGGCTATTTTTCCGGGGAGCTGTTTTTT. Translation: CASSLYPSGGYFSGELFF.